Following are 19 T cell receptor beta chains from one sample sequenced in a study of shared clonotypes between healthy human individuals. The method was immunoSEQ multiplex PCR; TCRdb's version includes in-frame clones alone and lacks a portion of them. This sample yields about a million clones, of which under 80% are seen a single time; around 1.5% belongs to the top ten. The specimen was memory CD4+ T cells sorted from blood. As to subset: CD45RA-negative fraction. The receptors were gathered from a man aged 18 to 29 in good health.

CDR3 region: CASRGIGQIYTEAFF. The CDR3 nucleotides read TGTGCCAGTAGAGGAATCGGACAGATCTACACTGAAGCTTTCTTT. The V and J genes are TRBV19 and TRBJ1-1; possibly TRBD1 for D (6 bases). V was cut by 6 bases and J by 3 bases, with 17 bases left in between. Germline assignment: CDR1 LNHDA and CDR2 SQIVND (reference sequence). The CDR3 length is 15 residues.

Concerning this clone: A single base separates this from a much larger clone, so it may be a read error. The CDR3 is CASSGRAGELFF. In DNA, the CDR3 is TGTGCCAGCAGTGGTCGAGCCGGGGAGCTGTTTTTT. The rearrangement uses TRBV28 and TRBJ2-2; D gene uncertain. Germline values: CDR1 MDHEN, CDR2 SYDVKM. This CDR3 has 12 amino acids. The V gene lost 5 bases and the J gene lost 6 bases, with 7 bases spanning the gap.

The rearrangement links TRBV28 to TRBJ1-5; 7 bases are a match to TRBD1. The CDR3 is 15 residues long. V shed 6 bases and J 4 bases; nucleotides not matched to a gene: 9. CDR1 is MDHEN and CDR2 is SYDVKM in the germline V gene. In nucleotides, the CDR3 is TGTGCCAGCAGAACCATCGGACAGGCGAATCAGCCCCAGCATTTT. Translated: CASRTIGQANQPQHF.

The chain recombines TRBV19 with TRBJ1-6, with D hard to call. Germline V CDR1 and CDR2: LNHDA, SQIVND (reference sequence). The CDR3 contains 15 residues. V lost 6 bases to trimming and J lost 5 bases, with 14 bases between them. The CDR3 region is CASREGYFDNSPLHF. CDR3 bases: TGTGCCAGTAGGGAAGGGTATTTTGATAATTCACCCCTCCACTTT.

The V and J genes are TRBV5-4 and TRBJ2-7, with D tentatively TRBD1 (5 bases). CDR1 is SGHNT and CDR2 is YYREEE in the germline V gene (reference sequence). The CDR3 runs 14 residues. Trimming shortened V by 0 bases and J by 6 bases, and 13 bases separated the two germline ends. CDR3 in amino acids: CASSLGPGQGEQYF. In DNA form, the CDR3 reads TGTGCCAGCAGCTTGGGTCCAGGGCAGGGCGAGCAGTACTTC.

The CDR3, as DNA: TGTGCCAGCAGCTTCCGGGGAGGCGGGGAGCTGTTTTTT. Translating it yields CASSFRGGGELFF. The rearrangement links TRBV11-2 to TRBJ2-2; D perhaps matches TRBD2 (6 bases). Germline-derived CDR1 and CDR2 are SGHAT and FQNNGV. The CDR3 loop spans 13 amino acids. The V end was cut by 3 bases, the J end by 7 bases, with 9 bases between.

Comment on this clone: This specimen includes other DNA sequences encoding the same CDR3. This chain links TRBV7-9 with TRBJ1-1, with D hard to call. The CDR3 covers 12 residues. V lost 3 bases, J lost 2 bases, and 4 bases lay in between. Germline V gene lookup returns CDR1 SEHNR and CDR2 FQNEAQ (reference sequence). CDR3 bases: TGTGCCAGCAGCTTCCCTAACACTGAAGCTTTCTTT. Encoded protein: CASSFPNTEAFF. Filled out from reference TRBV7-9 and TRBJ1-1, the complete variable domain reads DTGVSQNPRHKITKRGQNVTFRCDPISEHNRLYWYRQTLGQGPEFLTYFQNEAQLEKSRLLSDRFSAERPKGSFSTLEIQRTEQGDSAMYLCASSFPNTEAFFGQGTRLTVV.

This clone was found a few times. The V gene is TRBV7-9, the J gene TRBJ2-1, with unresolved D. Trimming took 0 bases from V and 4 from J, leaving 7 bases between them. Germline-derived CDR1 and CDR2 are SEHNR and FQNEAQ (reference sequence). CDR3 length: 14 residues. CDR3 sequence: CASSLASQYNEQFF. DNA for the CDR3: TGTGCCAGCAGCTTAGCCTCCCAGTACAATGAGCAGTTCTTC.

The rearrangement links TRBV6-5 to TRBJ2-3; possible D gene TRBD2, 6 bases. The CDR3 runs to 16 residues. CDR1 is MNHEY, CDR2 SVGAGI, per germline. Trimming pared 0 bases from V and 1 base from J, leaving 11 bases between. As DNA, the CDR3 is TGTGCCAGCAGTTACTCACTAGCAGTCCGCACAGATACGCAGTATTTT. As protein: CASSYSLAVRTDTQYF.

This clone was counted at least ten times. This chain connects TRBV5-4 to TRBJ2-5, with a possible D match to TRBD1 (6 bases). The germline V gene encodes CDR1 SGHNT and CDR2 YYREEE (reference sequence). The CDR3 loop spans 16 amino acids. V gave up 4 bases and J gave up 8 bases, with 24 bases separating them. In DNA form, the CDR3 reads TGTGCCAGCAGCGTTGACAGGTCCCCGGGGATGAGAACCCAGTACTTC. Amino acids: CASSVDRSPGMRTQYF.

This clone was observed at least ten times. The chain is built from TRBV15 and TRBJ2-7; 7 bases match TRBD1. The germline gives CDR1 LNHNV, CDR2 YYDKDF (reference sequence). V lost 5 bases, J lost 6 bases, and 7 bases stayed unmatched. The CDR3 is 13 residues long. The CDR3 here is CATSANSGGEQYF. In DNA form, the CDR3 reads TGTGCCACCAGCGCAAACTCAGGGGGCGAGCAGTACTTC.

The chain recombines TRBV25-1 with TRBJ2-5; D uncertain. This CDR3 comprises 15 residues. V dropped 5 bases and J dropped 2 bases, with 15 bases sitting between them. In germline, CDR1 is MGHDK, CDR2 SYGVNS. CDR3 DNA sequence: TGTGCCAGCAGTCTATCGCACGGGCAACAAGAGACCCAGTACTTC. Amino acid sequence: CASSLSHGQQETQYF.

The J gene is TRBJ1-5, the V gene TRBV7-9; 7 bases map to TRBD1. This CDR3 comprises 14 residues. Unmatched junction bases numbered 7, after V lost 5 bases and J lost 6 bases. Per germline, CDR1 SEHNR and CDR2 FQNEAQ (reference sequence). CDR3 residues: CASSRQGSGQPQHF. CDR3 in DNA: TGTGCCAGCAGCCGACAGGGATCGGGTCAGCCCCAGCATTTT.

The J gene is TRBJ1-2, the V gene TRBV4-1; D unresolved. Germline V gene lookup returns CDR1 MGHRA and CDR2 YSYEKL. This CDR3 contains 14 residues. Trimming stripped 7 bases from V and 4 bases from J, with 16 bases between. CDR3 loop: CASIPGRRSYGYTF. As DNA, the CDR3 is TGCGCCAGCATCCCCGGTCGCAGATCCTATGGCTACACCTTC.

The chain has TRBV28 and TRBJ2-7; D might be TRBD2 (7 bases). This CDR3 is built from 13 residues. Trimming left V 6 bases short and J 6 bases short, with 15 bases between. Looked up from germline, CDR1 is MDHEN and CDR2 is SYDVKM. The CDR3 coding sequence is TGTGCCAGCAGCAGATCGGGGGGCTTCGAGCAGTACTTC. Translating gives CASSRSGGFEQYF. Together with reference TRBV28 and TRBJ2-7, the CDR3 gives the full variable domain: DVKVTQSSRYLVKRTGEKVFLECVQDMDHENMFWYRQDPGLGLRLIYFSYDVKMKEKGDIPEGYSVSREKKERFSLILESASTNQTSMYLCASSRSGGFEQYFGPGTRLTVT.

This clone has at least ten counts. The gene calls are TRBV7-9 and TRBJ2-1; maybe TRBD2 (6 bases). The CDR3 extends over 17 amino acids. Deletions cut 10 bases from V and 1 base from J, with 23 bases between. CDR1 is SEHNR and CDR2 is FQNEAQ in the germline V gene (reference sequence). The DNA for the CDR3 is TGTGCCACTACACCTTTGGGGTGGCGGGAATCCTACAATGAGCAGTTCTTC. It translates to CATTPLGWRESYNEQFF.

The chain links TRBV29-1 to TRBJ1-4, with a weak D call TRBD1 (5 bases). V was shortened by 4 bases and J by 3 bases, with 6 bases between the two germline ends. CDR1 and CDR2 (germline): SQVTM, ANQGSEA. There are 12 residues in the CDR3. The CDR3 DNA is TGCAGCGTTGGACAGCCTAATGAAAAACTGTTTTTT. This sequence encodes CSVGQPNEKLFF.

This clone was counted only a few times. Since a much larger clone is just one base distant, this may be a read error. J is TRBJ1-1 and V is TRBV28, with D unclear. This CDR3 is built from 11 residues. Germline values: CDR1 MDHEN, CDR2 SYDVKM. Between the trimmed V and J ends, which lost 5 bases and 3 bases, there was a span of 4 bases. The CDR3 DNA follows: TGTGCCAGCAGTCAGGACACTGAAGCTTTCTTT. The encoded protein is CASSQDTEAFF.

Here the CDR3 reads CASSVTSGDYNEQFF. CDR3 DNA sequence: TGTGCCAGCAGTGTAACTAGCGGGGACTACAATGAGCAGTTCTTC. This chain joins TRBV25-1 and TRBJ2-1, with 10 bases matching TRBD2. This CDR3 has 15 residues. The junction had 3 bases not matched to a gene; V was cut back by 4 bases and J by 3 bases. The germline V gene has CDR1 MGHDK and CDR2 SYGVNS.